The 27 T cell receptor beta chains in this list originate from one sample, sequenced in a study of cytomegalovirus exposure and HLA in healthy donors. The PCR was carried out with 60 Vbeta primers and 13 Jbeta primers. The table came from immunoSEQ multiplex PCR; TCRdb's copy has only in-frame clones and leaves some out. Of roughly 150,000 clones listed, nearly 80% are singletons. The sequenced material came from PBMCs. These TCRs come from a woman between 35 and 50 years old in good health and CMV-seronegative.

In DNA form, the CDR3 reads TGTGCCAGCAGCTTAACCGGGAGGGCCGGCACAGATACGCAGTATTTT. It translates to CASSLTGRAGTDTQYF. This chain joins TRBV7-2 and TRBJ2-3; 8 bases align to TRBD2. This CDR3 comprises 16 residues. Germline values: CDR1 SGHTA, CDR2 FQGNSA. J gave up 1 base and V 2 bases, and 5 bases lay outside the gene matches.

The chain carries TRBV10-2 and TRBJ2-5, with TRBD2 matching 7 bases. Unmatched junction bases numbered 12, after V lost 11 bases and J lost 0 bases. Germline CDR1 is WSHSY and CDR2 is SAAADI. This CDR3 has 15 residues. The CDR3 loop is CAGGSGEWYQETQYF. CDR3 DNA sequence: TGCGCCGGCGGAAGCGGGGAGTGGTACCAAGAGACCCAGTACTTC.

V is TRBV29-1 and J is TRBJ2-5; 10 nucleotides line up with TRBD2. V shed 4 bases and J 4 bases; nucleotides not matched to a gene: 18. CDR3 size: 18 residues. Germline loops: CDR1 SQVTM, CDR2 ANQGSEA. Written as DNA, the CDR3 is TGCAGCGTTGTAGCGGGGGGCCAAAACCCGCGGCAGGCAGAGACCCAGTACTTC. Translated: CSVVAGGQNPRQAETQYF.

This sequence joins TRBV19 and TRBJ1-2; a possible D gene is TRBD1 (5 bases). CDR3 length: 16 amino acids. Trimming cost V 5 bases and J 2 bases, with 18 bases left between them. From germline, CDR1 is LNHDA and CDR2 SQIVND (reference sequence). The CDR3 DNA is TGTGCCAGTAGTCTTACGGGACTGTTTTCCAACTATGGCTACACCTTC. Protein product: CASSLTGLFSNYGYTF.

V is TRBV5-1 and J is TRBJ1-2; 10 nucleotides match TRBD1. V shed 4 bases, J shed 8 bases, and the junction held 8 bases outside the gene matches. The CDR3 loop spans 14 amino acids. Germline V gene data show CDR1 as SGHRS and CDR2 as YFSETQ. CDR3 nucleotides: TGCGCCAGCAGCGGACCGGGACAGGGGTTCGGCTACACCTTC. Translated, it gives CASSGPGQGFGYTF. The full variable domain, rest sourced from reference TRBV5-1 and TRBJ1-2, is KAGVTQTPRYLIKTRGQQVTLSCSPISGHRSVSWYQQTPGQGLQFLFEYFSETQRNKGNFPGRFSGRQFSNSRSEMNVSTLELGDSALYLCASSGPGQGFGYTFGSGTRLTVV.

For the CDR3, the DNA is TGTGCCAGCAGGGGACAGGGATGGACTGAAGCTTTCTTT. The encoded protein is CASRGQGWTEAFF. The genes are TRBV28 and TRBJ1-1, with 9 positions matching TRBD1. Germline trimming cut 6 bases from V and 5 bases from J; bases unmatched to any gene: 4. CDR3 length: 13 amino acids. Germline V lookup: CDR1 MDHEN, CDR2 SYDVKM.

The chain carries TRBV5-6 and TRBJ2-7, with 13 bases that match TRBD2. The V gene's germline CDR1 is SGHDT and CDR2 YYEEEE. The V and J ends lost 1 base and 0 bases, in that order; junction bases with no gene match: 7. The CDR3 totals 18 residues. The CDR3 bases are TGTGCCAGCAGCTTGCGTGGACTAGCGGGAGTTGGCTCCTACGAGCAGTACTTC. Translation gives CASSLRGLAGVGSYEQYF.

This chain joins TRBV9 and TRBJ1-5, with 10 positions matching TRBD1. V gave up 3 bases and J gave up 2 bases; unmatched junction bases: 5. Germline CDR1 is SGDLS and CDR2 is YYNGEE. The CDR3 extends over 16 amino acids. CDR3 coding DNA: TGTGCCAGCAGCGCGGGGACAGGGGAGGGCAATCAGCCCCAGCATTTT. As protein: CASSAGTGEGNQPQHF. Together with reference TRBV9 and TRBJ1-5, the CDR3 gives the full variable domain: DSGVTQTPKHLITATGQRVTLRCSPRSGDLSVYWYQQSLDQGLQFLIQYYNGEERAKGNILERFSAQQFPDLHSELNLSSLELGDSALYFCASSAGTGEGNQPQHFGDGTRLSIL.

The chain joins TRBV4-3 to TRBJ2-7; 9 positions agree with TRBD1. With 4 bases clipped from V and 2 bases from J, the junction kept 6 bases outside the gene matches. This CDR3 is 15 amino acids long. Germline values: CDR1 LGHNA, CDR2 YSLEER. The CDR3 region has the DNA TGCGCCAGCAGCCTCGCAGGACAGGGGACCTACGAGCAGTACTTC. Translated, it gives CASSLAGQGTYEQYF.

A remark on this clone: Other DNA sequences in this specimen translate into the identical CDR3. This chain links TRBV19 with TRBJ2-2, with 8 nucleotides matching TRBD2. Losses at the gene ends were 7 bases for V and 5 bases for J; bases not matched to a gene: 6. The germline CDR1 and CDR2 sequences are LNHDA and SQIVND (reference sequence). There are 14 residues in the CDR3. The DNA of the CDR3 is TGTGCCAGTACCCCGGGGGGGGGAACCGGGGAGCTGTTTTTT. Encoded protein: CASTPGGGTGELFF. Full variable domain (remainder filled in from reference TRBV19 and TRBJ2-2): DGGITQSPKYLFRKEGQNVTLSCEQNLNHDAMYWYRQDPGQGLRLIYYSQIVNDFQKGDIAEGYSVSREKKESFPLTVTSAQKNPTAFYLCASTPGGGTGELFFGEGSRLTVL.

This clone turned up a few times. The V call is TRBV7-2, the J call TRBJ2-7, with 9 bases matching TRBD2. The germline V gene encodes CDR1 SGHTA and CDR2 FQGNSA. The CDR3 length is 15 residues. Trimming removed 2 bases from V and 5 bases from J; junction bases left unmatched: 7. The CDR3 here is CASSLLASGAHEQYF. CDR3 nucleotides: TGTGCCAGCAGCTTACTAGCTAGCGGGGCCCACGAGCAGTACTTC.

The rearrangement uses TRBV2 and TRBJ1-4; possible D gene TRBD1, 6 bases. V shed 3 bases and J shed 3 bases, with 20 bases lying between them. The germline V gene encodes CDR1 SNHLY and CDR2 FYNNEI. This CDR3 region has 18 residues. Here the CDR3 reads CASSDLGQGFIANEKLFF. CDR3 coding DNA: TGTGCCAGCAGTGATTTGGGCCAGGGGTTCATTGCTAATGAAAAACTGTTTTTT. Looking up the rest from reference TRBV2 and TRBJ1-4 gives the full variable domain: EPEVTQTPSHQVTQMGQEVILRCVPISNHLYFYWYRQILGQKVEFLVSFYNNEISEKSEIFDDQFSVERPDGSNFTLKIRSTKLEDSAMYFCASSDLGQGFIANEKLFFGSGTQLSVL.

The chain joins TRBV28 to TRBJ1-6; the D is unclear. Trimming took off 4 bases at V and 6 bases at J, with 13 bases between the two ends. CDR1 is MDHEN and CDR2 is SYDVKM in the germline V gene. The CDR3 sequence is 15 residues long. This CDR3 reads CASSSAESGNSPLHF. DNA for the CDR3: TGTGCCAGCAGTTCGGCGGAGAGCGGTAATTCACCCCTCCACTTT.

The chain employs TRBV28 and TRBJ1-2; tentative D call: TRBD1 (6 bases). The V gene lost 2 bases and the J gene lost 1 base, with 14 bases spanning the gap. The V gene's germline CDR1 is MDHEN and CDR2 SYDVKM. The CDR3 is 16 amino acids. The CDR3 reads CASSLPLTGYNYGYTF. CDR3 bases: TGTGCCAGCAGTTTACCCCTGACAGGCTATAACTATGGCTACACCTTC.

The chain couples TRBV5-5 to TRBJ2-1; TRBD2 is a possible D gene (6 bases). The ends were cut back, 3 bases at V and 3 bases at J, with 19 bases in the middle. The CDR3 is 17 amino acids. Germline CDR1 reads SGHKS; CDR2 reads YYEKEE (reference sequence). As DNA, the CDR3 is TGTGCCAGCAGCTCGGACCCTAGCGCTCGCCTCTACAATGAGCAGTTCTTC. Translated: CASSSDPSARLYNEQFF.

This clone was counted between two and nine times. The chain joins TRBV6-7 to TRBJ2-1; 13 bases are a match to TRBD2. TRBV6-7 is labeled an ORF, and its function is uncertain. The CDR3 runs 21 residues. With V trimmed by 4 bases and J by 12 bases, 27 bases remained unmatched. The CDR3 region is CASSFLKTGDEGLAGKGGQFF. For the CDR3, the DNA is TGTGCCAGCAGTTTTCTAAAAACAGGGGATGAGGGACTAGCGGGAAAGGGGGGGCAGTTCTTC.

The chain couples TRBV30 to TRBJ2-1, with D unresolved. The germline V and J ends were trimmed by 5 bases and 5 bases, with 7 bases remaining between them. The germline gives CDR1 GTSNPN, CDR2 SVGIG (reference sequence). There are 11 residues in the CDR3. The CDR3 nucleotides are TGTGCCTGGTCCCAGGACAATGAGCAGTTCTTC. It is translated as CAWSQDNEQFF.

The rearrangement uses TRBV28 and TRBJ1-6; 9 bases align to TRBD1. The length of the CDR3 is 15 residues. The germline V gene encodes CDR1 MDHEN and CDR2 SYDVKM. The J segment lost 15 bases and the V segment lost 4 bases, leaving 13 bases of the junction unmatched. CDR3 sequence (DNA): TGTGCCAGCAGTTCCCCGGGACAGGGAACATCGGTCCTCCACTTT. It encodes CASSSPGQGTSVLHF.

The J gene is TRBJ1-5, the V gene TRBV29-1; D gene ambiguous. From germline, CDR1 is SQVTM and CDR2 ANQGSEA. V was clipped by 4 bases and J by 4 bases, with 11 bases between them. CDR3 length equals 13 residues. The CDR3 sequence is CSVGSVMNQPQHF. CDR3 DNA sequence: TGCAGCGTTGGGTCGGTAATGAATCAGCCCCAGCATTTT.

V is TRBV5-1 and J is TRBJ2-7, with D hard to call. Germline-derived CDR1 and CDR2 are SGHRS and YFSETQ. The CDR3 totals 14 residues. V lost 0 bases to trimming and J lost 6 bases, with 13 bases between them. CDR3 in amino acids: CASSLVLESPEQYF. DNA for the CDR3: TGCGCCAGCAGCTTGGTTCTAGAAAGTCCCGAGCAGTACTTC.

The gene calls are TRBV11-3 and TRBJ1-4, with 10 bases matching TRBD1. Trimming took 5 bases from V and 8 from J; bases not matched to a gene: 14. The CDR3 sequence is 17 residues long. Germline CDR1 SGHNT, CDR2 YENEEA. CDR3 residues: CASSTGRRTGGNEKLFF. CDR3 bases: TGTGCCAGCAGCACAGGAAGGAGGACAGGGGGTAACGAAAAACTGTTTTTT. Looking up the rest from reference TRBV11-3 and TRBJ1-4 gives the full variable domain: EAGVVQSPRYKIIEKKQPVAFWCNPISGHNTLYWYLQNLGQGPELLIRYENEEAVDDSQLPKDRFSAERLKGVDSTLKIQPAELGDSAVYLCASSTGRRTGGNEKLFFGSGTQLSVL.

V is TRBV7-3 and J is TRBJ2-1, with no clear D. Germline V lookup: CDR1 SGHTA, CDR2 FQGTGA. Trimming cost V 4 bases and J 10 bases, with 11 bases left between them. There are 12 residues in the CDR3. In DNA, the CDR3 is TGTGCCAGCAGCTCCGAAGGCGGAGAGCAGTTCTTC. This codes for CASSSEGGEQFF.

This rearrangement joins TRBV29-1 to TRBJ2-7; a possible D gene is TRBD1 (6 bases). Trimming stripped 4 bases from V and 2 bases from J, with 12 bases between. The CDR3 runs 13 residues. CDR1 is SQVTM, CDR2 ANQGSEA, per germline. The CDR3 DNA reads TGCAGCGTTGTTCGGACAGATACCTACGAGCAGTACTTC. As protein: CSVVRTDTYEQYF.

V gene TRBV28 combines with J gene TRBJ1-6; the match to TRBD1 covers 9 bases. The length of the CDR3 is 16 residues. Germline trimming cut 6 bases from V and 4 bases from J; bases unmatched to any gene: 7. In germline, CDR1 is MDHEN, CDR2 SYDVKM. The DNA of the CDR3 is TGTGCCAGCAGCCCGGACAGGGGAATATATAATTCACCCCTCCACTTT. Its protein is CASSPDRGIYNSPLHF.

This chain links TRBV5-1 with TRBJ2-2; the D gene is possibly TRBD2 (5 bases). This CDR3 contains 16 residues. Germline V gene data show CDR1 as SGHRS and CDR2 as YFSETQ. Trimming shortened V by 0 bases and J by 3 bases, and 12 bases separated the two germline ends. CDR3 bases: TGCGCCAGCAGCTTGGCCCCGGGATCCGACACCGGGGAGCTGTTTTTT. Its translation: CASSLAPGSDTGELFF. Combining the CDR3 with reference TRBV5-1 and TRBJ2-2 gives the whole variable domain KAGVTQTPRYLIKTRGQQVTLSCSPISGHRSVSWYQQTPGQGLQFLFEYFSETQRNKGNFPGRFSGRQFSNSRSEMNVSTLELGDSALYLCASSLAPGSDTGELFFGEGSRLTVL.

The V and J genes are TRBV27 and TRBJ1-4; possibly TRBD1 for D (5 bases). CDR1 is MNHEY and CDR2 is SMNVEV in the germline V gene (reference sequence). V lost 0 bases and J lost 8, with 16 bases in between. CDR3 length equals 16 residues. Here the CDR3 DNA reads TGTGCCAGCAGTTTATCGAGCTCCGGGACTCCGGAAAAACTGTTTTTT. Protein: CASSLSSSGTPEKLFF.

V is TRBV30 and J is TRBJ1-3, with D hard to call. Trimming removed 0 bases from V and 0 bases from J, with 9 bases in between. The CDR3 totals 15 residues. Germline CDR1 is GTSNPN and CDR2 is SVGIG (reference sequence). The CDR3 DNA follows: TGTGCCTGGAGTGTACGCGGAATCTCTGGAAACACCATATATTTT. Its protein product is CAWSVRGISGNTIYF.